This T cell receptor (beta chain) appears in the sequencing data of a study of blood T cell repertoires in COVID-19. Only in-frame clones appear in the TCRdb table, and some are missing; sequencing was by immunoSEQ multiplex PCR. The sample records approximately 50,000 clones, 70% to 80% being singletons. There are 13 residues in the CDR3. In germline, CDR1 is SGHTS, CDR2 YDEGEE. After removal of 3 bases from V and 3 bases from J, the junction contained 2 bases not matched to a gene. This clonotype was obtained from a man aged 45 to 65 with active or convalescent COVID-19. Sequenced sample: peripheral blood. The rearrangement joins TRBV5-8 to TRBJ2-7; 8 nucleotides match TRBD1. The CDR3 DNA follows: TGTGCCAGCAGCTACGACAGGGGCTACGAGCAGTACTTC. This gives the protein CASSYDRGYEQYF.